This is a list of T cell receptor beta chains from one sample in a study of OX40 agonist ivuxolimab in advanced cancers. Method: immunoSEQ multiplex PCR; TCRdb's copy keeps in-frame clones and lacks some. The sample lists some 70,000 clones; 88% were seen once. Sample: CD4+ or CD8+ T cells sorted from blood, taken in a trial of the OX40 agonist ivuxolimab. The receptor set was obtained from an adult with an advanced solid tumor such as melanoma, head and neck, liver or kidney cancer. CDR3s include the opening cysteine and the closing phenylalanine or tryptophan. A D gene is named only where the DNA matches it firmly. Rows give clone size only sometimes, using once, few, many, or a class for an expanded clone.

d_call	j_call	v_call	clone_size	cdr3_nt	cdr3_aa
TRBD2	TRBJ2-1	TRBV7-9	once	TGTGCCAGCAGCTTAGGGGGGACTAGTCAGATCTTC	CASSLGGTSQIF
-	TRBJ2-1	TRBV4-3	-	TGCGCCAGCAGCCAAGATCTTCTAGCCTCCTACAATGAGCAGTTCTTC	CASSQDLLASYNEQFF
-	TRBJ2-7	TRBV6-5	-	TGTGCCAGCAGTTACCGGAGAGCTCGGGAGCAGTACTTC	CASSYRRAREQYF
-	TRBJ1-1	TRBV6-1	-	TGTGCCAGCAGGACAGGGAACACTGAAGCTTTCTTT	CASRTGNTEAFF
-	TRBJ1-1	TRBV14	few	TGTGCCAGCAAAGAGGGTCTCTGGGACACTGAAGCTTTCTTT	CASKEGLWDTEAFF
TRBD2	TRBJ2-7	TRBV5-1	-	TGCGCCAGCAGCTTGGATGTGTTGACTAGCGGGACAAACTCCTACGAGCAGTACTTC	CASSLDVLTSGTNSYEQYF
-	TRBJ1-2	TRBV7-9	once	TGTGCCAGCAGCCCCACGGGAAATCCCTATGGCTACACCTTC	CASSPTGNPYGYTF
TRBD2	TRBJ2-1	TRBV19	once	TGTGCCAGTAGTAATGCCGGACTAGCGAATTACAATGAGCAGTTCTTC	CASSNAGLANYNEQFF
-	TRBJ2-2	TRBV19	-	TGTGCCACCCACCGTCAGCCAGGACCCAACACCGGGGAGCTGTTTTTT	CATHRQPGPNTGELFF
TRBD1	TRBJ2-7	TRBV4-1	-	TGCGCCAGCAGCCGCTTAGTACCCGGGACAGGTCACTACGAGCAGTACTTC	CASSRLVPGTGHYEQYF
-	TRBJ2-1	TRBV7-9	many	TGTGCCAGCAGCGCGGGACGGAGCTCCTACAATGAGCAGTTCTTC	CASSAGRSSYNEQFF
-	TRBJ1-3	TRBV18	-	TGTGCCAGCTCCCGTCGTACAGGCGTGGGAAACACCATATATTTT	CASSRRTGVGNTIYF
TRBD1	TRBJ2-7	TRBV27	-	TGTGCCAGCAGTTTCAACAGGGGGAGACAATCCTACGAGCAGTACTTC	CASSFNRGRQSYEQYF
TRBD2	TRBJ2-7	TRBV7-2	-	TGTGCCAGCAGCCGCGGGGGAAGCAAAGGGGTCGAGCAGTACTTC	CASSRGGSKGVEQYF
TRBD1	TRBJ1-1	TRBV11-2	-	TGTGCCAGCAGCTTAGAGACAGGGCGGAGGACTGAAGCTTTCTTT	CASSLETGRRTEAFF
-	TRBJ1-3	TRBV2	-	TGTGCCAGCAGTGAAGTTGCGGGTCGGGCTGGAAACACCATATATTTT	CASSEVAGRAGNTIYF
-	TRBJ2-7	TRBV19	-	TGTGCCAGTAGTATTATCGCCAGGGAAGGGAAGGAGCAGTACTTC	CASSIIAREGKEQYF
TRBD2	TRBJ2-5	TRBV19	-	TGTGCCAGTAGTGCTCGGACTAGCGGGAGTTATCGAGAGACCCAGTACTTC	CASSARTSGSYRETQYF
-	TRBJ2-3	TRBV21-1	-	TGTGCCAGCAGCAAAGGGGAGGGGCCAACCGACACAGATACGCAGTATTTT	CASSKGEGPTDTDTQYF
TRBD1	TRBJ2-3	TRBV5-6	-	TGTGCCAGCAGCAAACCGGGACAGCGCCTCACAGATACGCAGTATTTT	CASSKPGQRLTDTQYF
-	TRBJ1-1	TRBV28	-	TGTGCCAGCAGTGCGCACGGGGGAAGCAACACTGAAGCTTTCTTT	CASSAHGGSNTEAFF
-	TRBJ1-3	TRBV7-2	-	TGTGCCAGCAGCCCAACGCGGGGGACAACTGGAAACACCATATATTTT	CASSPTRGTTGNTIYF
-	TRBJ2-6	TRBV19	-	TGTGCCAGTAGTATCAGGGGCCTTAGCTCTGGGGCCAACGTCCTGACTTTC	CASSIRGLSSGANVLTF